These T cell receptor beta chains were read from a single sample in a study of cytomegalovirus exposure and HLA in healthy donors. The repertoire was sequenced with immunoSEQ multiplex PCR; TCRdb's copy has only in-frame clones and lacks some. The sample includes tens of thousands of clones, approximately 63% of them seen just once. Sequencing input: PBMCs. These receptor sequences come from a woman aged 45-60 years in good health and CMV-seropositive. Each CDR3 is given with its conserved first and last residue. Each record gives: J gene, D gene, V gene, clone size, CDR3 DNA, CDR3 protein. A D gene is named only where the DNA matches it firmly. Some rows mark clone size as missing; the rest say once, few, many or name a class of expanded clone.

J: TRBJ2-7
D: TRBD1
V: TRBV27
size: -
DNA: TGTGCCAGCAGTTTATCAGGACAGGGACGGTCCTACGAGCAGTACTTC
CDR3: CASSLSGQGRSYEQYF

J: TRBJ2-5
D: TRBD2
V: TRBV11-3
size: -
DNA: TGTGCCAGCAGCTTCGGACTAGCGCCCAAAGAGACCCAGTACTTC
CDR3: CASSFGLAPKETQYF

J: TRBJ1-2
D: -
V: TRBV5-6
size: medium-sized
DNA: TGTGCCAGCAGCCTGGTAGGCAGCGTTAACTATGGCTACACCTTC
CDR3: CASSLVGSVNYGYTF

J: TRBJ2-1
D: TRBD1
V: TRBV6-5
size: -
DNA: TGTGCCAGCAGGGGACAGGGAATGGTCAATGAGCAGTTCTTC
CDR3: CASRGQGMVNEQFF

J: TRBJ2-1
D: TRBD2
V: TRBV18
size: -
DNA: TGTGCCAGCTCACCCAGCGGGAGTAATGAGCAGTTCTTC
CDR3: CASSPSGSNEQFF

J: TRBJ1-3
D: TRBD1
V: TRBV9
size: -
DNA: TGTGCCAGCAGCATCCAAACAGGGGGAACTGGAAACACCATATATTTT
CDR3: CASSIQTGGTGNTIYF

J: TRBJ2-3
D: -
V: TRBV7-2
size: -
DNA: TGTGCCAGCAGCTTAGGGGGGAGGGGGTCGTATACGCAGTATTTT
CDR3: CASSLGGRGSYTQYF

J: TRBJ2-5
D: TRBD1
V: TRBV19
size: -
DNA: TGTGCCAGTAGTGGACAGGGGATAAACCAAGAGACCCAGTACTTC
CDR3: CASSGQGINQETQYF

J: TRBJ1-4
D: TRBD1
V: TRBV30
size: -
DNA: TGTGCCTGGAAACCGGGACAGGTTGTAGAAAAACTGTTTTTT
CDR3: CAWKPGQVVEKLFF

J: TRBJ2-7
D: -
V: TRBV7-2
size: few
DNA: TGTGCCAGCAGCTTAGGGGGCCACGAGCAGTACTTC
CDR3: CASSLGGHEQYF

J: TRBJ1-1
D: TRBD1
V: TRBV29-1
size: -
DNA: TGCAGCGTTCGGACAGGGTTTAACATGAACACTGAAGCTTTCTTT
CDR3: CSVRTGFNMNTEAFF

J: TRBJ2-2
D: TRBD2
V: TRBV14
size: many
DNA: TGTGCCAGCAGCCAAACACGGGCCGGGACTAGCGGGGGGGCCGGGGAGCTGTTTTTT
CDR3: CASSQTRAGTSGGAGELFF

J: TRBJ2-2
D: -
V: TRBV6-4
size: once
DNA: TGTGCCAGCAGTGCATTAAGCGCCGGGGAGCTGTTTTTT
CDR3: CASSALSAGELFF

J: TRBJ2-2
D: -
V: TRBV6-6
size: -
DNA: TGTGCCAGCAGTTACCGTCAGGGGAACACCGGGGAGCTGTTTTTT
CDR3: CASSYRQGNTGELFF

J: TRBJ1-6
D: -
V: TRBV11-3
size: once
DNA: TGTGCCAGCAGCCCTCGCTCCTATAATTCACCCCTCCACTTT
CDR3: CASSPRSYNSPLHF

J: TRBJ2-4
D: TRBD1
V: TRBV28
size: -
DNA: TGTGCCAGCAGTTTACGGGACAGCAAAAACATTCAGTACTTC
CDR3: CASSLRDSKNIQYF

J: TRBJ2-7
D: -
V: TRBV7-8
size: -
DNA: TGTGCCAGCAGCTTAAGAAACAACTACGAGCAGTACTTC
CDR3: CASSLRNNYEQYF

J: TRBJ1-1
D: TRBD1
V: TRBV30
size: -
DNA: TGTGCCCGAAGGACAGGGGTGAACACTGAAGCTTTCTTT
CDR3: CARRTGVNTEAFF

J: TRBJ2-6
D: -
V: TRBV7-2
size: -
DNA: TGTGCCAGCAGCTCCCAGGGTCCCGGGGCCAACGTCCTGACTTTC
CDR3: CASSSQGPGANVLTF

J: TRBJ1-2
D: -
V: TRBV6-5
size: once
DNA: TGTGCCAGCAGTCCTGGGGGCGTAGGTGGCTACACCTTC
CDR3: CASSPGGVGGYTF

J: TRBJ1-2
D: -
V: TRBV11-2
size: -
DNA: TGTGCCAGCAGCTTAGATAGCACGCCCGGCCTCTATGGCTACACCTTC
CDR3: CASSLDSTPGLYGYTF

J: TRBJ2-5
D: -
V: TRBV28
size: -
DNA: TGTGCCAGCAGCCCCCCCCGAGAGGAAGAGACCCAGTACTTC
CDR3: CASSPPREEETQYF

J: TRBJ2-3
D: -
V: TRBV5-8
size: -
DNA: TGTGCCAGCACGAGGGTCCCCGTGGCAGGCACAGATACGCAGTATTTT
CDR3: CASTRVPVAGTDTQYF

J: TRBJ1-5
D: -
V: TRBV4-2
size: -
DNA: TGTGCCAGCAGCCAAGATCGCGGCAGCGCTGGTCAGCCCCAGCATTTT
CDR3: CASSQDRGSAGQPQHF

J: TRBJ2-5
D: -
V: TRBV7-3
size: -
DNA: TGTGCCAGCAGCCTGGGACTGCAAGAGACCCAGTACTTC
CDR3: CASSLGLQETQYF

J: TRBJ1-4
D: -
V: TRBV5-1
size: -
DNA: TGCGCCAGCAGCTGGGACACCGGGGGGGGTGAAAAACTGTTTTTT
CDR3: CASSWDTGGGEKLFF

J: TRBJ2-7
D: -
V: TRBV20-1
size: -
DNA: TGCAGTGCTAGAGATATTTACGAGCAGTACTTC
CDR3: CSARDIYEQYF

J: TRBJ2-1
D: TRBD2
V: TRBV15
size: -
DNA: TGTGCCACCAGCGCGGGCAGTGGGGGGGGTCCCTTGGTAGAGCAGTTCTTC
CDR3: CATSAGSGGGPLVEQFF

J: TRBJ1-2
D: TRBD1
V: TRBV29-1
size: -
DNA: TGCAGCGTGGACGAACAGGGGGCTGGTTATGGCTACACCTTC
CDR3: CSVDEQGAGYGYTF

J: TRBJ2-5
D: TRBD1
V: TRBV19
size: -
DNA: TGTGCCAGTAGTCCAACAGGGGTAGAGACCCAGTACTTC
CDR3: CASSPTGVETQYF

J: TRBJ2-2
D: TRBD2
V: TRBV28
size: -
DNA: TGTGCCAGTGGGGGCGGGGGGGCAATCGCCGGGGAGCTGTTTTTT
CDR3: CASGGGGAIAGELFF

J: TRBJ2-7
D: TRBD1
V: TRBV5-6
size: -
DNA: TGTGCCAGCAGCTTGGCGGGACAGGGGGTCTACGAGCAGTACTTC
CDR3: CASSLAGQGVYEQYF

J: TRBJ2-6
D: TRBD1
V: TRBV28
size: -
DNA: TGTGCCAGCAGCCTCGGACAGGGAATCACCAGCTCTGGGGCCAACGTCCTGACTTTC
CDR3: CASSLGQGITSSGANVLTF

J: TRBJ2-3
D: -
V: TRBV11-3
size: few
DNA: TGTGCCAGCAGCCGAGGGGGGGTAGATACGCAGTATTTT
CDR3: CASSRGGVDTQYF

J: TRBJ1-2
D: -
V: TRBV6-1
size: -
DNA: TGTGCCAGCAGTGAAGCTATCGTAATTGGCTACACCTTC
CDR3: CASSEAIVIGYTF

J: TRBJ2-3
D: TRBD2
V: TRBV9
size: -
DNA: TGTGCCAGCAGCCCACTGTCGGGGGGGGGCTTGGATACGCAGTATTTT
CDR3: CASSPLSGGGLDTQYF

J: TRBJ1-1
D: -
V: TRBV9
size: -
DNA: TGTGCCAGCAGCGTAGGGACAGATACTGAAGCTTTCTTT
CDR3: CASSVGTDTEAFF

J: TRBJ2-1
D: TRBD2
V: TRBV7-3
size: few
DNA: TGTGCCAGCAGCGCCCGAGCGGGGACTAAGGGCGATGAGCAGTTCTTC
CDR3: CASSARAGTKGDEQFF

J: TRBJ1-1
D: -
V: TRBV11-2
size: -
DNA: TGTGCCAGCAGCCATATCGACAGTTTTCACACTGAAGCTTTCTTT
CDR3: CASSHIDSFHTEAFF

J: TRBJ2-7
D: TRBD1
V: TRBV4-3
size: -
DNA: TGCGCCAGCAGCCAAGCCTGGACAGGGGGCTCCTACGAGCAGTACTTC
CDR3: CASSQAWTGGSYEQYF

J: TRBJ1-1
D: -
V: TRBV14
size: -
DNA: TGTGCCAGCAGCCAACAGATGAACACTGAAGCTTTCTTT
CDR3: CASSQQMNTEAFF

J: TRBJ1-3
D: TRBD1
V: TRBV29-1
size: -
DNA: TGCAGCGTTGCAGGGACAGGTTCTACCATCTCTGGAAACACCATATATTTT
CDR3: CSVAGTGSTISGNTIYF

J: TRBJ2-5
D: -
V: TRBV19
size: -
DNA: TGTGCCAGTAGTATATTTGGTGGGGCAGAGACCCAGTACTTC
CDR3: CASSIFGGAETQYF

J: TRBJ2-1
D: -
V: TRBV6-1
size: -
DNA: TGTGCCAGCAGTGAGCCGGCCTACAATGAGCAGTTCTTC
CDR3: CASSEPAYNEQFF

J: TRBJ1-4
D: -
V: TRBV29-1
size: -
DNA: TGCAGCGTTGCCGGGGAAACTAATGAAAAACTGTTTTTT
CDR3: CSVAGETNEKLFF

J: TRBJ1-2
D: -
V: TRBV10-2
size: -
DNA: TGCGCCAGCAGTGGGCCGACTAGACAGTTACCTAACTATGGCTACACCTTC
CDR3: CASSGPTRQLPNYGYTF

J: TRBJ1-1
D: TRBD1
V: TRBV28
size: -
DNA: TGTGCCAGCAGTTCCCAACAGGGGGCTGAAGCTTTCTTT
CDR3: CASSSQQGAEAFF

J: TRBJ2-2
D: -
V: TRBV5-1
size: once
DNA: TGCGCCAGCAGCTCGGGAGGGGGCGGCACCGGGGAGCTGTTTTTT
CDR3: CASSSGGGGTGELFF

J: TRBJ1-1
D: -
V: TRBV29-1
size: -
DNA: TGCAGCGTCGACAGGCGTCCAAACACTGAAGCTTTCTTT
CDR3: CSVDRRPNTEAFF

J: TRBJ2-3
D: -
V: TRBV7-9
size: -
DNA: TGTGCCAGCAGCTTAGACGGTAGCACAGATACGCAGTATTTT
CDR3: CASSLDGSTDTQYF

J: TRBJ2-5
D: -
V: TRBV5-6
size: -
DNA: TGTGCCAGCACCTCTCATGCGGAGACCCAGTACTTC
CDR3: CASTSHAETQYF

J: TRBJ1-2
D: -
V: TRBV7-2
size: -
DNA: TGTGCCAGCAGCCTCGACACAAACTATGGCTACACCTTC
CDR3: CASSLDTNYGYTF

J: TRBJ1-4
D: -
V: TRBV29-1
size: -
DNA: TGCAGCGTTGAATCGGTGGGGGCGGGTAATGAAAAACTGTTTTTT
CDR3: CSVESVGAGNEKLFF

J: TRBJ1-2
D: TRBD1
V: TRBV10-3
size: -
DNA: TGTGCCATCAGTGACAGGGGGGACTATGGCTACACCTTC
CDR3: CAISDRGDYGYTF

J: TRBJ1-2
D: TRBD1
V: TRBV10-3
size: -
DNA: TGTGCCATCAGTAAGGGACAGTCCTATGGCTACACCTTC
CDR3: CAISKGQSYGYTF

J: TRBJ2-1
D: -
V: TRBV2
size: -
DNA: TGTGCCAGCAGTGGGCTAGGTACAAGAGGTGAGCAGTTCTTC
CDR3: CASSGLGTRGEQFF

J: TRBJ1-1
D: -
V: TRBV6-5
size: few
DNA: TGTGCCAGCAGTCTACAGGGCAGGAACACTGAAGCTTTCTTT
CDR3: CASSLQGRNTEAFF